Shown below are 16 T cell receptor beta chains from a single sample sequenced in a study of human T cells and chemical hapten exposure. Regarding time point: patch test 2, 6 weeks after DPC sensitization. This sample's treatment: therapeutic diphenylcyclopropenone sensitization with weekly scalp DPC. TCRdb fed the RACE reads into MiXCR, producing one record per CDR3 protein. The sample lists around 360,000 distinct CDR3 sequences, about 6% seen once, with around 6% in the top ten. The source material was whole blood, sampled in connection with sensitization to the hapten diphenylcyclopropenone (DPC). The receptors stem from a young woman with alopecia areata. Some clones in this sample may be carry-over from other donors' samples.

The rearrangement joins TRBV18 to TRBJ2-6, with D perhaps matching TRBD1 (5 bases). This CDR3 spans 18 amino acids. Trimming shortened V by 0 bases and J by 0 bases, and 12 bases separated the two germline ends. CDR1 is KGHSH and CDR2 is LQKENI in the germline V gene. The CDR3 loop is CASSPPQGLISGANVLTF. CDR3 in DNA: TGTGCCAGCTCACCACCGCAGGGTCTTATCTCTGGGGCCAACGTCCTGACTTTC. The full variable domain, with the rest looked up from reference TRBV18 and TRBJ2-6, is NAGVMQNPRHLVRRRGQEARLRCSPMKGHSHVYWYRQLPEEGLKFMVYLQKENIIDESGMPKERFSAEFPKEGPSILRIQQVVRGDSAAYFCASSPPQGLISGANVLTFGAGSRLTVL.

This clonotype has ten or more counts. The CDR3 sequence is CASSQTDRGESPLHF. As DNA, the CDR3 is TGCGCCAGCAGCCAAACTGACAGGGGGGAGTCACCCCTCCACTTT. The gene calls are TRBV4-1 and TRBJ1-6; 9 nucleotides agree with TRBD1. Germline CDR1 MGHRA, CDR2 YSYEKL. Trimming removed 2 bases from V and 10 bases from J; junction bases left unmatched: 6. The CDR3 loop spans 15 amino acids.

This clonotype was observed a few times. The gene calls are TRBV6-5 and TRBJ1-1; 9 bases match TRBD1. The CDR3 loop spans 16 amino acids. Germline V lookup: CDR1 MNHEY, CDR2 SVGAGI. V lost 6 bases and J lost 5; bases outside the gene matches: 13. The CDR3 spells CASRLAGTGRRTEAFF. Written as DNA, the CDR3 is TGTGCCAGCAGGCTGGCGGGGACAGGGAGGCGGACTGAAGCTTTCTTT.

This chain connects TRBV23-1 to TRBJ1-4; no definite D call. TRBV23-1 is an ORF for which the function is uncertain. Between the trimmed V and J ends, which lost 0 bases and 7 bases, there was a span of 15 bases. The CDR3 is made up of 16 amino acids. The CDR3 coding sequence is TGCGCCAGCAGTCAATCTACGCCCCGTATGGGTGAAAAACTGTTTTTT. Its translation: CASSQSTPRMGEKLFF.

This clonotype was seen a handful of times. The V call is TRBV3-1, the J call TRBJ2-2; no definite D call. V was clipped by 3 bases and J by 4 bases, with 12 bases between them. This CDR3 contains 15 residues. Germline V gives CDR1 LGHDT, CDR2 YNNKEL (reference sequence). The CDR3 spells CASSQVSWGTGELFF. In DNA, the CDR3 is TGTGCCAGCAGCCAGGTCTCATGGGGCACCGGGGAGCTGTTTTTT. Based on the CDR3 plus reference TRBV3-1 and TRBJ2-2, the full variable domain is DTAVSQTPKYLVTQMGNDKSIKCEQNLGHDTMYWYKQDSKKFLKIMFSYNNKELIINETVPNRFSPKSPDKAHLNLHINSLELGDSAVYFCASSQVSWGTGELFFGEGSRLTVL.

This clonotype was picked up a small number of times. The V and J genes are TRBV28 and TRBJ2-5, with 9 bases fitting TRBD1. The junction had 10 bases not matched to a gene; V was cut back by 6 bases and J by 8 bases. The CDR3 covers 14 residues. CDR1 and CDR2 (germline): MDHEN, SYDVKM. In DNA form, the CDR3 reads TGTGCCAGCAGCCCTAGCTTGACAGGGGGTACCCAGTACTTC. Residues: CASSPSLTGGTQYF. Full variable domain (rest looked up from reference TRBV28 and TRBJ2-5): DVKVTQSSRYLVKRTGEKVFLECVQDMDHENMFWYRQDPGLGLRLIYFSYDVKMKEKGDIPEGYSVSREKKERFSLILESASTNQTSMYLCASSPSLTGGTQYFGPGTRLLVL.

CDR3 residues: CASSYGRQRGGTDTQYF. DNA of the CDR3: TGTGCCAGCAGCTACGGGAGGCAGCGGGGGGGCACAGATACGCAGTATTTT. The chain has TRBV7-8 and TRBJ2-3; TRBD2 agrees at 9 bases. V shed 4 bases, J shed 1 base, and the junction held 9 bases outside the gene matches. Looked up from germline, CDR1 is SGHVS and CDR2 is FQNEAQ. The CDR3 spans 17 residues.

The chain is built from TRBV29-1 and TRBJ2-5; 10 nucleotides agree with TRBD2. Trimming took 8 bases from V and 5 from J; bases not matched to a gene: 17. Germline loops: CDR1 SQVTM, CDR2 ANQGSEA. The CDR3 is 16 amino acids. The DNA of the CDR3 is TGCAGCCTCAAAGTCGGCTCTAGCGGGGGTTTGGAGACCCAGTACTTC. It encodes CSLKVGSSGGLETQYF.

In this sample, this clonotype turned up many times. This chain's CDR3 is CAWTRDTEAFF. The CDR3 nucleotides are TGTGCCTGGACGAGGGACACTGAAGCTTTCTTT. V is TRBV30 and J is TRBJ1-1; no definite D call. This CDR3 contains 11 residues. The germline V gene has CDR1 GTSNPN and CDR2 SVGIG (reference sequence). V was trimmed by 4 bases and J by 3 bases, leaving 6 bases between them.

This clonotype was seen more than once but under ten times. The chain uses TRBV7-3 and TRBJ2-3; tentative D call: TRBD1 (5 bases). This CDR3 spans 15 amino acids. Germline CDR1 reads SGHTA; CDR2 reads FQGTGA. V was pared by 5 bases and J by 3 bases, with 15 bases between. CDR3 DNA: TGTGCCAGCAGCATTAGGGGTTCGGGTACAGATACGCAGTATTTT. This encodes CASSIRGSGTDTQYF.

V gene TRBV6-5 combines with J gene TRBJ2-7, with TRBD2 matching over 10 bases. The trim removed 8 bases at V and 5 bases at J, leaving 9 bases unmatched. CDR3 length: 14 amino acids. Germline CDR1 is MNHEY and CDR2 is SVGAGI. CDR3 loop: CASSFGTSAHEQYF. CDR3 DNA: TGTGCCAGCTCGTTCGGGACTAGCGCCCACGAGCAGTACTTC.

This clonotype was detected a few times. The V and J genes are TRBV2 and TRBJ2-1, with TRBD2 identical over 9 bases. V dropped 7 bases and J dropped 2; count of bases not matched to a gene: 12. Germline CDR1 reads SNHLY; CDR2 reads FYNNEI. The CDR3 spans 17 residues. CDR3 in amino acids: CASTLRSGGPTYNEQFF. CDR3 nucleotide sequence: TGTGCCAGCACCTTGAGAAGCGGGGGGCCTACCTACAATGAGCAGTTCTTC.

This clonotype was seen repeatedly, ten times or more. The chain couples TRBV2 to TRBJ2-3; D unclear. The CDR3 is made up of 13 amino acids. With 0 bases removed from V and 5 bases from J, the gap between germline ends came to 6 bases. Germline assignment: CDR1 SNHLY and CDR2 FYNNEI. CDR3: CASSEAEVDTQYF. Written as DNA, the CDR3 is TGTGCCAGCAGTGAAGCGGAAGTAGATACGCAGTATTTT.

The V call is TRBV6-5, the J call TRBJ1-2; 7 positions match TRBD1. V shed 6 bases and J 3 bases; nucleotides not matched to a gene: 7. CDR3 length: 14 residues. Looked up from germline, CDR1 is MNHEY and CDR2 is SVGAGI. Here the CDR3 reads CASSNRGGDYGYTF. DNA of the CDR3: TGTGCCAGCAGCAACAGGGGCGGCGACTATGGCTACACCTTC.

This clonotype was observed many times. The V call is TRBV12-3 or TRBV12-4, the J call TRBJ1-5; 7 positions agree with TRBD1. The CDR3 covers 16 residues. V lost 4 bases to trimming and J lost 0 bases; unmatched junction nucleotides: 6. CDR3 DNA sequence: TGTGCCAGCAGTTGGGGGGGACAGTTTAGCAATCAGCCCCAGCATTTT. Residues: CASSWGGQFSNQPQHF.

This clonotype was seen many times. DNA of the CDR3: TGTGCCAGCAGCGGAGCTTCGGTAGCCAAAAACATTCAGTACTTC. This encodes CASSGASVAKNIQYF. The chain employs TRBV7-2 and TRBJ2-4; the D is unclear. V lost 5 bases to trimming and J lost 0 bases, with 11 bases between them. This CDR3 contains 15 residues. Germline V gives CDR1 SGHTA, CDR2 FQGNSA.